A single sample gave rise to the 28 T cell receptor beta chains below, sequenced in a study of blood T cell repertoires in COVID-19. Profiling relied on immunoSEQ multiplex PCR, and the TCRdb table lists in-frame clones only, not all of them. The table lists around 230,000 clones, roughly 77% of them singletons, with roughly 8.7% in the top ten. The sequenced sample consisted of PBMCs or T cells enriched from blood (not recorded which). These receptors all come from a man aged 35-49 years who had recovered from COVID-19.

The V and J genes are TRBV24-1 and TRBJ2-1, with 7 bases identical to TRBD2. This CDR3 region has 16 residues. V was pared by 4 bases and J by 0 bases, with 5 bases of the junction left unmatched. Germline V gene sequence: CDR1 KGHDR, CDR2 SFDVKD. CDR3 residues: CATSEGGGVSYNEQFF. The CDR3 nucleotides are TGTGCCACCAGTGAGGGTGGGGGGGTCTCCTACAATGAGCAGTTCTTC.

V gene TRBV30 combines with J gene TRBJ2-7; D possibly corresponds to TRBD2 (5 bases). This CDR3 region has 12 residues. Trimming cost V 4 bases and J 0 bases, with 7 bases left between them. CDR1 is GTSNPN, CDR2 SVGIG, per germline (reference sequence). Written as DNA, the CDR3 is TGTGCCTGGACAGACTACTCCTACGAGCAGTACTTC. Translating gives CAWTDYSYEQYF.

The rearrangement links TRBV5-4 to TRBJ2-3, with 13 bases fitting TRBD2. V was clipped by 4 bases and J by 6 bases; unmatched bases: 8. Germline V gene data show CDR1 as SGHNT and CDR2 as YYREEE (reference sequence). CDR3 length: 16 residues. The CDR3 coding sequence is TGTGCCAGCAGCCGTTGGACTAGCGGGAGAACGGATACGCAGTATTTT. It codes for CASSRWTSGRTDTQYF.

V is TRBV5-1 and J is TRBJ1-1, with 12 bases fitting TRBD1. The junction had 8 bases not matched to a gene; V was cut back by 4 bases and J by 10 bases. Germline loops: CDR1 SGHRS, CDR2 YFSETQ. The CDR3 consists of 14 residues. CDR3 nucleotide sequence: TGCGCCAGCAGCCAGGGACAGGGGGCGCGGGGAGCTTTCTTT. Translating gives CASSQGQGARGAFF.

The rearrangement links TRBV10-1 to TRBJ1-6, with TRBD1 matching 8 bases. The length of the CDR3 is 16 residues. Germline V lookup: CDR1 WNHNN, CDR2 SYGVQD (reference sequence). The V gene end was trimmed by 0 bases and the J gene end by 6 bases; junction bases not matched to a gene: 4. The CDR3 spells CASSESGTGGNSPLHF. Here the CDR3 DNA reads TGCGCCAGCAGTGAGTCCGGGACAGGTGGTAATTCACCCCTCCACTTT.

The CDR3 nucleotides read TGTGCCAGCAGTGACCGGACAGGTAGCAATCAGCCCCAGCATTTT. It specifies CASSDRTGSNQPQHF. The chain is built from TRBV2 and TRBJ1-5, with 7 bases aligning to TRBD1. The J segment lost 0 bases and the V segment lost 3 bases, leaving 2 bases of the junction unmatched. The CDR3 runs 15 residues. Germline lookup yields CDR1 SNHLY and CDR2 FYNNEI.

The genes are TRBV4-1 and TRBJ2-1, with TRBD1 matching over 11 bases. The V gene's germline CDR1 is MGHRA and CDR2 YSYEKL. The CDR3 is 14 residues long. V was pared by 5 bases and J by 10 bases, with 7 bases of the junction left unmatched. For the CDR3, the DNA is TGCGCCAGCAGCGGACAGGGGGCCCTTTGGGAGCAGTTCTTC. Amino acid sequence: CASSGQGALWEQFF.

This clone was counted a single time. This sequence joins TRBV3-1 (or the pseudogene TRBV3-2) and TRBJ2-5; TRBD1 might be the D (5 bases). Trimming pared 4 bases from V and 4 bases from J, leaving 16 bases between. The germline CDR1 and CDR2 sequences are LGHDT and YNNKEL (reference sequence). The CDR3 consists of 15 residues. Here the CDR3 reads CASSLGRQMLETQYF. DNA for the CDR3: TGTGCCAGCAGCCTTGGCAGACAGATGCTAGAGACCCAGTACTTC.

J is TRBJ2-1 and V is TRBV29-1; D is ambiguous. The V end lost 5 bases, the J end lost 6 bases, and 8 bases lay between the germline ends. Germline V gene sequence: CDR1 SQVTM, CDR2 ANQGSEA. This CDR3 has 11 amino acids. The CDR3 DNA is TGCAGCGTTCGTTCGGTCAATGAGCAGTTCTTC. Its protein product is CSVRSVNEQFF.

This clone appeared a single time. The V and J genes are TRBV7-3 and TRBJ1-1; TRBD1 matches 12 bases. Germline values: CDR1 SGHTA, CDR2 FQGTGA. The V gene end was trimmed by 2 bases and the J gene end by 4 bases; junction bases not matched to a gene: 2. The CDR3 sequence is 15 residues long. CDR3 in DNA: TGTGCCAGCAGCTTAGGGACAGGGGGCGGCACTGAAGCTTTCTTT. Its translation: CASSLGTGGGTEAFF.

V and J are TRBV5-1 and TRBJ1-4, with D perhaps TRBD1 (6 bases). Germline V gene data show CDR1 as SGHRS and CDR2 as YFSETQ. The CDR3 runs to 15 residues. Trimming left V 3 bases short and J 5 bases short, with 14 bases between. This CDR3 is CASSSSGVVNEKLFF. CDR3 nucleotides: TGCGCCAGCAGCTCGTCAGGGGTAGTAAATGAAAAACTGTTTTTT.

V gene TRBV18 combines with J gene TRBJ2-5; D is unclear. Germline CDR1 reads KGHSH; CDR2 reads LQKENI. CDR3 length: 11 residues. V was clipped by 3 bases and J by 5 bases, with 4 bases between them. The CDR3 DNA reads as TGTGCCAGCTCACCCTATGAGACCCAGTACTTC. As protein: CASSPYETQYF.

J is TRBJ2-1 and V is TRBV27; TRBD2 matches at 7 bases. CDR1 and CDR2 from the germline V gene are MNHEY and SMNVEV (reference sequence). The CDR3 loop spans 12 amino acids. Unmatched junction bases numbered 7, after V lost 5 bases and J lost 12 bases. The CDR3 sequence is CASSPEWGGQFF. In nucleotides, the CDR3 is TGTGCCAGCAGTCCAGAATGGGGGGGGCAGTTCTTC.

The genes are TRBV28 and TRBJ1-5; TRBD1 is a possible D gene (5 bases). The CDR3 has 12 residues. Germline lookup yields CDR1 MDHEN and CDR2 SYDVKM. Trimming took 5 bases from V and 7 from J, leaving 9 bases between them. In DNA, the CDR3 is TGTGCCAGCAGTCTTCAGGGACAGCCCCAGCATTTT. Its translation is CASSLQGQPQHF. Based on the CDR3 plus reference TRBV28 and TRBJ1-5, the full variable domain is DVKVTQSSRYLVKRTGEKVFLECVQDMDHENMFWYRQDPGLGLRLIYFSYDVKMKEKGDIPEGYSVSREKKERFSLILESASTNQTSMYLCASSLQGQPQHFGDGTRLSIL.

The rearrangement uses TRBV5-1 and TRBJ2-1, with D unclear. CDR3 size: 13 residues. Germline loops: CDR1 SGHRS, CDR2 YFSETQ. V was cut by 0 bases and J by 5 bases, with 6 bases left in between. The CDR3, as DNA: TGCGCCAGCAGCTTGGCTCTTAACAATGAGCAGTTCTTC. This sequence encodes CASSLALNNEQFF.

The chain couples TRBV5-1 to TRBJ1-4; D ambiguous. The CDR3 is 14 amino acids. V was shortened by 0 bases and J by 3 bases, with 6 bases between the two germline ends. Germline V lookup: CDR1 SGHRS, CDR2 YFSETQ. For the CDR3, the DNA is TGCGCCAGCAGCTTGGCCGGGTCTAATGAAAAACTGTTTTTT. This translates into CASSLAGSNEKLFF.

The chain is built from TRBV7-9 and TRBJ2-7, with TRBD1 as a possible D gene (6 bases). Germline V gives CDR1 SEHNR, CDR2 FQNEAQ (reference sequence). The CDR3 has 12 amino acids. The V end lost 3 bases, the J end lost 6 bases, and 9 bases lay between the germline ends. The CDR3 protein is CASSFARGEQYF. For the CDR3, the DNA is TGTGCCAGCAGCTTCGCCAGGGGCGAGCAGTACTTC.

The chain carries TRBV7-9 and TRBJ1-2; the D is unclear. The V end lost 5 bases, the J end lost 10 bases, and 20 bases lay between the germline ends. The CDR3 is made up of 14 amino acids. Germline assignment: CDR1 SEHNR and CDR2 FQNEAQ (reference sequence). In DNA form, the CDR3 reads TGTGCCAGCAGCGCCGTCGAGGGTCGTGGTCCCTACACCTTC. Its protein product is CASSAVEGRGPYTF.

V usage is TRBV12-5 and J usage is TRBJ1-1; D not resolved. This CDR3 region has 13 residues. The V gene's germline CDR1 is LGHNT and CDR2 FRNRAP. Trimming removed 1 base from V and 1 base from J, with 4 bases in between. CDR3 nucleotide sequence: TGTGCTAGTGGTTTGGGACAGAACACTGAAGCTTTCTTT. Translated: CASGLGQNTEAFF.

This chain connects TRBV27 to TRBJ1-5; D gene ambiguous. Germline assignment: CDR1 MNHEY and CDR2 SMNVEV (reference sequence). V dropped 1 base and J dropped 6 bases, with 7 bases sitting between them. The length of the CDR3 is 13 residues. The CDR3 coding sequence is TGTGCCAGCAGTTTATATAGTAGTCAGCCCCAGCATTTT. Its translation: CASSLYSSQPQHF.

A single count supports this clone. CDR3 sequence (DNA): TGTGCCACCAGCAGAGCGGGGAGGGTGGGACTTACCTACGAGCAGTTCTTC. Residues: CATSRAGRVGLTYEQFF. The chain employs TRBV15 and TRBJ2-1; 7 bases are shared with TRBD2. CDR1 and CDR2 from the germline V gene are LNHNV and YYDKDF (reference sequence). This CDR3 region has 17 residues. V lost 1 base and J lost 10; bases outside the gene matches: 16.

This chain links TRBV28 with TRBJ1-3; D unclear. The CDR3 is 14 amino acids. With 2 bases removed from V and 0 bases from J, the gap between germline ends came to 5 bases. Germline loops: CDR1 MDHEN, CDR2 SYDVKM. The CDR3: CASSLGLSGNTIYF. The CDR3 DNA is TGTGCCAGCAGTTTAGGGCTCTCTGGAAACACCATATATTTT.

The genes are TRBV6-5 and TRBJ1-6, with TRBD1 as a possible D gene (6 bases). With 9 bases removed from V and 2 bases from J, the gap between germline ends came to 8 bases. The CDR3 runs to 13 residues. Germline V gene data show CDR1 as MNHEY and CDR2 as SVGAGI. In DNA form, the CDR3 reads TGTGCCAGTACAGGGACCTATAATTCACCCCTCCACTTT. It encodes CASTGTYNSPLHF.

The chain uses TRBV6-5 and TRBJ2-6, with a tentative D call TRBD2 (5 bases). Germline values: CDR1 MNHEY, CDR2 SVGAGI. The CDR3 has 15 residues. Trimming shortened V by 5 bases and J by 2 bases, and 10 bases separated the two germline ends. CDR3 residues: CASSPRGAGANVLTF. DNA for the CDR3: TGTGCCAGCAGTCCCCGGGGAGCTGGGGCCAACGTCCTGACTTTC.

V usage is TRBV6-5 and J usage is TRBJ1-1, with D hard to call. V was pared by 6 bases and J by 4 bases, with 15 bases between. CDR1 and CDR2 (germline): MNHEY, SVGAGI. The CDR3 has 14 amino acids. This CDR3 is CASRRYDGGTEAFF. The CDR3, as DNA: TGTGCCAGCAGACGGTATGATGGTGGCACTGAAGCTTTCTTT.

The chain recombines TRBV2 with TRBJ1-6; a possible D gene is TRBD1 (5 bases). The CDR3 loop spans 15 amino acids. Germline V lookup: CDR1 SNHLY, CDR2 FYNNEI. V gave up 2 bases and J gave up 6 bases, with 11 bases separating them. Here the CDR3 DNA reads TGTGCCAGCAGTGAACGGGCAGGGCTTAATTCACCCCTCCACTTT. Translated: CASSERAGLNSPLHF.

V usage is TRBV24-1 and J usage is TRBJ1-2; 8 positions agree with TRBD1. CDR3 length equals 14 residues. CDR1 and CDR2 (germline): KGHDR, SFDVKD. Germline trimming cut 3 bases from V and 6 bases from J; bases unmatched to any gene: 5. The CDR3 DNA reads as TGTGCCACCAGTGATCCCGGACAGGGTGATGGCTACACCTTC. It codes for CATSDPGQGDGYTF.

This clone was observed once. The CDR3 region is CAWSEPSLLHF. CDR3 coding DNA: TGTGCCTGGAGTGAACCGAGCCTCCTCCACTTT. J is TRBJ1-6 and V is TRBV30; D not certain. Germline lookup yields CDR1 GTSNPN and CDR2 SVGIG (reference sequence). This CDR3 has 11 residues. V lost 1 base and J lost 15, with 10 bases in between.